One sample yielded the 4 T cell receptor beta chains listed below, sequenced in a study of blood T cells in healthy people across ages. A sample-barcoded 5' primer and a J-beta primer mix were used in a second PCR of about 7 to 12 cycles. Using its own MiXCR run on the 5' RACE reads, TCRdb lists one record per CDR3 protein. The sample holds 750,000 to 950,000 distinct CDR3 sequences, under 35% seen once. The data were also submitted as part of a second study, on T cells of mothers and their children.

Material for sequencing was blood. The receptors stem from a woman between 35 and 50 years old in good health.

This clonotype was counted ten times or more. The chain combines TRBV25-1 with TRBJ2-7; D is possibly TRBD2 (6 bases). The V end lost 8 bases, the J end lost 3 bases, and 17 bases lay between the germline ends. Germline V CDR1 and CDR2: MGHDK, SYGVNS. This CDR3 has 14 residues. As DNA, the CDR3 is TGTGCCAGCGGGGCCGAGGACGGGGGCTACGAGCAGTACTTC. This gives the protein CASGAEDGGYEQYF.

This clonotype was counted between two and nine times. The chain carries TRBV20-1 and TRBJ2-1; no clear D. The CDR3 contains 14 residues. Trimming cost V 6 bases and J 9 bases, with 21 bases left between them. Per germline, CDR1 DFQATT and CDR2 SNEGSKA (reference sequence). The DNA for the CDR3 is TGCAGTGCCAAACAAGGGCCGGCTGATGGTGAGCAGTTCTTC. It codes for CSAKQGPADGEQFF.

The V gene is TRBV4-2, the J gene TRBJ1-2; D unclear. The CDR3 consists of 14 residues. CDR1 and CDR2 (germline): LGHNA, YNFKEQ. V was trimmed by 0 bases and J by 1 base, leaving 6 bases between them. CDR3: CASSQESRNYGYTF. The CDR3 DNA sequence: TGTGCCAGCAGCCAAGAGTCCCGTAACTATGGCTACACCTTC.

This clonotype is a singleton in its sample. This chain uses TRBV28 with TRBJ1-2, with 10 bases that match TRBD1. Germline V gene data show CDR1 as MDHEN and CDR2 as SYDVKM. V was clipped by 6 bases and J by 3 bases; unmatched bases: 10. The CDR3 totals 16 residues. CDR3 residues: CASSNDRGQYDYGYTF. CDR3 in DNA: TGTGCCAGCAGCAACGACAGGGGGCAATACGACTATGGCTACACCTTC.